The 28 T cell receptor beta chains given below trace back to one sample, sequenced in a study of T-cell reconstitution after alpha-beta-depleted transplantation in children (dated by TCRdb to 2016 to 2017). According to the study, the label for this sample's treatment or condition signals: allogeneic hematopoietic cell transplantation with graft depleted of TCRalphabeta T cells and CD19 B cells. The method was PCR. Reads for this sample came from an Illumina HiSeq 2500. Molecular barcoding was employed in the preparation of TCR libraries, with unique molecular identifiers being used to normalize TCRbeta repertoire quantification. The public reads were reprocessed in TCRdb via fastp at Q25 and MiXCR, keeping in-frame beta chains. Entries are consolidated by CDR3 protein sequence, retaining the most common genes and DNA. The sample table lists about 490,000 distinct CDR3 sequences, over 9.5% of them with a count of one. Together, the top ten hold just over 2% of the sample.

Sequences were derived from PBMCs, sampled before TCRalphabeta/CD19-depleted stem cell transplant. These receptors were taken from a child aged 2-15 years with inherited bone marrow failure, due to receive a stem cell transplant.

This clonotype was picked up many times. The CDR3 nucleotides are TGTGCCAGCAGCTTGGTCGAAGGGGATGAGCAGTTCTTC. Its protein product is CASSLVEGDEQFF. This sequence joins TRBV5-6 and TRBJ2-1; a weak D match, TRBD1 (5 bases). CDR3 length equals 13 residues. V was trimmed by 0 bases and J by 8 bases, leaving 9 bases between them. Looked up from germline, CDR1 is SGHDT and CDR2 is YYEEEE.

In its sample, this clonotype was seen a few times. CDR3: CASSPPGLRYEQYF. The CDR3 DNA reads as TGTGCCAGCAGCCCCCCGGGACTCCGCTACGAGCAGTACTTC. The gene calls are TRBV7-2 and TRBJ2-7, with TRBD2 as a possible D gene (6 bases). Germline V gene data show CDR1 as SGHTA and CDR2 as FQGNSA. V was trimmed by 5 bases and J by 3 bases, leaving 14 bases between them. The CDR3 covers 14 residues.

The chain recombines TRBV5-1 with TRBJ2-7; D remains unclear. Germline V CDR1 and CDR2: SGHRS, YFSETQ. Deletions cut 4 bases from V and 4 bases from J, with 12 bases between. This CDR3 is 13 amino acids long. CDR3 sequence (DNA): TGCGCCAGCAGCCCGGCCGCTTTTTACGAGCAGTACTTC. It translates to CASSPAAFYEQYF. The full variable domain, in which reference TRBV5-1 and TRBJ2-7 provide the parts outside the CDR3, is KAGVTQTPRYLIKTRGQQVTLSCSPISGHRSVSWYQQTPGQGLQFLFEYFSETQRNKGNFPGRFSGRQFSNSRSEMNVSTLELGDSALYLCASSPAAFYEQYFGPGTRLTVT.

The CDR3 DNA is TGCAGCGTTCCGTCCAAATTACAGGGTGGCTATGGCTACACCTTC. Amino acid sequence: CSVPSKLQGGYGYTF. The chain couples TRBV29-1 to TRBJ1-2; the D gene is possibly TRBD1 (6 bases). The V and J ends lost 5 bases and 4 bases respectively, with 20 bases between them. Germline CDR1 reads SQVTM; CDR2 reads ANQGSEA. The CDR3 sequence is 15 residues long.

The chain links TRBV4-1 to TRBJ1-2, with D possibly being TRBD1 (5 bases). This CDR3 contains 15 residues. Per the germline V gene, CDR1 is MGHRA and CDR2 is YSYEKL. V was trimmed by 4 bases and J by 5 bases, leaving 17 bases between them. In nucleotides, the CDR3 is TGCGCCAGCAGCCCAGTAGGGGCGACGCTTTATGGCTACACCTTC. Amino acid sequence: CASSPVGATLYGYTF.

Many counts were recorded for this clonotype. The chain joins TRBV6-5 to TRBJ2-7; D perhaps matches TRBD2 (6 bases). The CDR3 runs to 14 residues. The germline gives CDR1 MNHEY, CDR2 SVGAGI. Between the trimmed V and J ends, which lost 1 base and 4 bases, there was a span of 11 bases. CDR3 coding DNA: TGTGCCAGCAGTTACTTCGGGGGTTATTACGAGCAGTACTTC. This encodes CASSYFGGYYEQYF.

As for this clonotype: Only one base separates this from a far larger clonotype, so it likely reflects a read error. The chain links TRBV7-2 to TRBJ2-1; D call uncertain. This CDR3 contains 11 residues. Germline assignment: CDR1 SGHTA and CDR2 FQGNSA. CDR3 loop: CASSSYYEQFF. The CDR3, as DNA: TGTGCCAGCAGCTCCTACTATGAGCAGTTCTTC. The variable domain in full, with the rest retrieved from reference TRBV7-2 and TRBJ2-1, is GAGVSQSPSNKVTEKGKDVELRCDPISGHTALYWYRQSLGQGLEFLIYFQGNSAPDKSGLPSDRFSAERTGGSVSTLTIQRTQQEDSAVYLCASSSYYEQFFGPGTRLTVL.

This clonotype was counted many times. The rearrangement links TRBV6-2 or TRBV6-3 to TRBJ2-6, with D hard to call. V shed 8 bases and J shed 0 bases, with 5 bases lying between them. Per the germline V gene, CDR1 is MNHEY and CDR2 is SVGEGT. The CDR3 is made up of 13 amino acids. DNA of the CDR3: TGTGCCAGCTGGGACTCTGGGGCCAACGTCCTGACTTTC. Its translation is CASWDSGANVLTF.

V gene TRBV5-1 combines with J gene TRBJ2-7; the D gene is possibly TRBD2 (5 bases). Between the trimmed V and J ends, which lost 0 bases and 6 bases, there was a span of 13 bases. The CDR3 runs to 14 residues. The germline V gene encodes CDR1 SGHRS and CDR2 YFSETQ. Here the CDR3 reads CASSLDGLRLEQYF. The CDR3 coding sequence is TGCGCCAGCAGCTTGGACGGACTCCGGCTCGAGCAGTACTTC.

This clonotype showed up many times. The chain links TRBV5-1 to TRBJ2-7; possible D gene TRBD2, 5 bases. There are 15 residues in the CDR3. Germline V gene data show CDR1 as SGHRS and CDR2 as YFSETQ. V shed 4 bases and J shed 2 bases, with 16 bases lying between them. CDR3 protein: CASSSGGGGPYEQYF. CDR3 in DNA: TGCGCCAGCAGCAGTGGAGGCGGAGGCCCCTACGAGCAGTACTTC.

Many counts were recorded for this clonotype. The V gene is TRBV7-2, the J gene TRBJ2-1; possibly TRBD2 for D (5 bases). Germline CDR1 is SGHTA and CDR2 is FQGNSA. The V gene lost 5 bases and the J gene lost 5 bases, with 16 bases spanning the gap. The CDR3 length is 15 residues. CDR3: CASSREGPEDNEQFF. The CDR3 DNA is TGTGCCAGCAGCCGCGAGGGTCCCGAGGACAATGAGCAGTTCTTC.

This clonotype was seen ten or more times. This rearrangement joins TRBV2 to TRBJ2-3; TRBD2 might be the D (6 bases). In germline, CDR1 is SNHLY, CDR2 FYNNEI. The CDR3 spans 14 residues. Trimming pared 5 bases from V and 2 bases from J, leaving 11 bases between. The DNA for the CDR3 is TGTGCCAGCAGTCCGACTAGGGCCACAGATACGCAGTATTTT. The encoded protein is CASSPTRATDTQYF.

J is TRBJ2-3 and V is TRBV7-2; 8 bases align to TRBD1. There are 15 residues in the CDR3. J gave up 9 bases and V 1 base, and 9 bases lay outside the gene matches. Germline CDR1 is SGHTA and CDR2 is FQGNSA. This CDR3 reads CASSLGGQGAQTQYF. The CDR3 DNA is TGTGCCAGCAGCTTAGGCGGGCAGGGGGCTCAAACGCAGTATTTT.

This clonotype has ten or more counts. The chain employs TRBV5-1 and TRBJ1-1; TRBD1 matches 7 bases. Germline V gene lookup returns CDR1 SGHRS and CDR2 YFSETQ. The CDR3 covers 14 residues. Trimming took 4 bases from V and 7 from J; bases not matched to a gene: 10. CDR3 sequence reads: CASSLQGGGGEAFF. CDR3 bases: TGCGCCAGCAGCCTCCAGGGGGGGGGCGGTGAAGCTTTCTTT.

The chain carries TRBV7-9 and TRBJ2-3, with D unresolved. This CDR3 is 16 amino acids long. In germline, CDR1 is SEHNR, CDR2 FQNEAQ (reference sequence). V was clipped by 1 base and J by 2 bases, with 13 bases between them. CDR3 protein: CASSLGAVGNTDTQYF. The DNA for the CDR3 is TGTGCCAGCAGCTTAGGAGCCGTTGGCAACACAGATACGCAGTATTTT.

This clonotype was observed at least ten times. The CDR3 sequence is CASRRGAGGPSYEQYF. For the CDR3, the DNA is TGTGCCAGCAGGCGGGGAGCGGGAGGGCCCTCCTACGAGCAGTACTTC. The chain uses TRBV6-2 or TRBV6-3 and TRBJ2-7, with 10 nucleotides matching TRBD2. J gave up 0 bases and V 6 bases, and 8 bases lay outside the gene matches. This CDR3 has 16 amino acids. CDR1 MNHEY and CDR2 SVGEGT come from the germline V gene.

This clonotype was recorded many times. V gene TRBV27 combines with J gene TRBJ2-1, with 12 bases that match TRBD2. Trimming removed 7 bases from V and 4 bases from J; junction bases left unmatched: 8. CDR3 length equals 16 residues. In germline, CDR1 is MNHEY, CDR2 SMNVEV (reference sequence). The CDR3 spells CASIRTSGNRYNEQFF. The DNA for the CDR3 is TGTGCCAGCATTAGGACTAGCGGGAACCGTTACAATGAGCAGTTCTTC.

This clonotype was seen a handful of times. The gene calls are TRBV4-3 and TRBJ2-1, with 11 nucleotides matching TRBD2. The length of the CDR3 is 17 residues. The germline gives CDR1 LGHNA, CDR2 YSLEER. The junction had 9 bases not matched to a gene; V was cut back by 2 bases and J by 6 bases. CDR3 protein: CASSQYFVAGGPNEQFF. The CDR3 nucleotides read TGCGCCAGCAGCCAATATTTCGTAGCGGGAGGGCCCAATGAGCAGTTCTTC.

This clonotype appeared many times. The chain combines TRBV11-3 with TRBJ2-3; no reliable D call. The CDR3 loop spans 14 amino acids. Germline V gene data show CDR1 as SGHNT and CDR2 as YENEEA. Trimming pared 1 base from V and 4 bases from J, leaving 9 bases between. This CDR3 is CASSLGLRPDTQYF. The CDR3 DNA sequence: TGTGCCAGCAGCTTAGGGCTACGACCAGATACGCAGTATTTT.

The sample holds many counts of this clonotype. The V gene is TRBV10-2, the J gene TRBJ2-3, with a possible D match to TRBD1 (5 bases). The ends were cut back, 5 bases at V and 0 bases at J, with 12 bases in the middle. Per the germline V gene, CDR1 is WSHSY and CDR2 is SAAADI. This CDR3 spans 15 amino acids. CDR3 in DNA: TGCGCCAGCAGTCCCAGGGTGTCTAGCACAGATACGCAGTATTTT. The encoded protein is CASSPRVSSTDTQYF.

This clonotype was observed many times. CDR3 nucleotide sequence: TGTGCCAGCAGCCGAACTCCCGCCTCCCAGGGGTCCCAACGGGATACGCAGTATTTT. Translated: CASSRTPASQGSQRDTQYF. The chain combines TRBV7-2 with TRBJ2-3, with D possibly being TRBD1 (6 bases). V lost 5 bases, J lost 6 bases, and 30 bases lay in between. This CDR3 is 19 amino acids long. Germline-derived CDR1 and CDR2 are SGHTA and FQGNSA.

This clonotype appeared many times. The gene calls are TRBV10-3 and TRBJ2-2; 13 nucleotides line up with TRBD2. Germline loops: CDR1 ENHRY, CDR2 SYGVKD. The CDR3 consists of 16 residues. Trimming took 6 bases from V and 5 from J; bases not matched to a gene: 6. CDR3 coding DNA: TGTGCCATCAGCGGACTAGCGGGAGAAGGAACCGGGGAGCTGTTTTTT. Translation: CAISGLAGEGTGELFF.

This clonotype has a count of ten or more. The CDR3 spells CASSTRTGSNTEAFF. CDR3 coding DNA: TGTGCCAGCAGCACCCGGACAGGATCCAACACTGAAGCTTTCTTT. The chain has TRBV7-2 and TRBJ1-1, with 7 nucleotides matching TRBD1. CDR3 length: 15 amino acids. The ends lost 5 bases at V and 2 bases at J; junction bases unmatched: 8. Germline-derived CDR1 and CDR2 are SGHTA and FQGNSA. The full variable domain, completed using reference TRBV7-2 and TRBJ1-1, is GAGVSQSPSNKVTEKGKDVELRCDPISGHTALYWYRQSLGQGLEFLIYFQGNSAPDKSGLPSDRFSAERTGGSVSTLTIQRTQQEDSAVYLCASSTRTGSNTEAFFGQGTRLTVV.

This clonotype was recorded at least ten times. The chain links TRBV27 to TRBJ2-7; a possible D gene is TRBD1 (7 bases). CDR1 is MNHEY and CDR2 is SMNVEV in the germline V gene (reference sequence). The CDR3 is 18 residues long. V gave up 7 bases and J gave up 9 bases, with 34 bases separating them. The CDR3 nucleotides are TGTGCCAGCATGAACCCCCGGGAGCAGACAGGGTCCCAGGGGGGGCAGTACTTC. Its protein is CASMNPREQTGSQGGQYF.

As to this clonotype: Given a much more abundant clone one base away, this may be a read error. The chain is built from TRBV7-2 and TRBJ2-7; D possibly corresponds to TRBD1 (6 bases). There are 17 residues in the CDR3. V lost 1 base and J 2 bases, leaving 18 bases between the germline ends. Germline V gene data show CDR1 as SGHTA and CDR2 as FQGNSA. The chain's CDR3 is CASSLGVAAGGPYEQYF. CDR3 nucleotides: TGTGCCAGCAGCTTAGGAGTGGCAGCTGGGGGCCCCTACGAGCAGTACTTC.

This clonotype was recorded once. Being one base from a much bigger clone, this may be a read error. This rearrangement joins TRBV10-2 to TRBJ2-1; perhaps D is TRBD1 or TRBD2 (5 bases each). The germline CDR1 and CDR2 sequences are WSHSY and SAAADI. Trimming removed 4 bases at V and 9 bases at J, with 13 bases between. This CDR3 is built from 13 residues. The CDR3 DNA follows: TGCGCCAGCAGTGTACGGAGTGGGGGTGAGCAGTTCTTC. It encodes CASSVRSGGEQFF.

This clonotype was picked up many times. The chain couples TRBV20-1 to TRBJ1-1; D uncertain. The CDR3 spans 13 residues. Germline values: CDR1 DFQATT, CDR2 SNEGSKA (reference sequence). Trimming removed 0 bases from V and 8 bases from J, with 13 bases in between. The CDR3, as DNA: TGCAGTGCTAGAGATCCTAAGTCGGTAGAAGCTTTCTTT. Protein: CSARDPKSVEAFF.

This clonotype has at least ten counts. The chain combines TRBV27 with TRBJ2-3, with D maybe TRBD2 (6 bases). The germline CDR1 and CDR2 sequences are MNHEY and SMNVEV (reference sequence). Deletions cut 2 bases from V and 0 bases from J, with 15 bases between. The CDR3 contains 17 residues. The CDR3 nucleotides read TGTGCCAGCAGTTTAAGGCGTAGCGGCTTTAGCACAGATACGCAGTATTTT. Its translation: CASSLRRSGFSTDTQYF.